This T cell receptor beta chain derives from a study of blood T cell repertoires in COVID-19. Across the study: There were acute and convalescent COVID-19 samples, and they came from the United States, Italy and Spain. T cells, B-cell-depleted T cells, or PBMCs provided the cDNA or gDNA that served as material.

Per the authors' pipeline: From reference gene primer amplification, estimates of nucleated cell counts were derived. TCRdb's copy holds only in-frame clones and misses some; the assay was immunoSEQ multiplex PCR. For V, J and clone size, that table is used; D and trimming come from the DNA. The sample lists 45,000 to 55,000 clones; about 88% were seen once. The CDR3 covers 16 residues. CDR1 is MNHNS and CDR2 is SASEGT in the germline V gene. After removal of 1 base from V and 7 bases from J, the junction contained 9 bases not matched to a gene. This chain connects TRBV6-1 to TRBJ1-4; 7 bases match TRBD1. The sequenced sample consisted of peripheral blood. The source of this sequence is a man aged 45-65 years with active COVID-19. This CDR3 is CASSEGRGRGREKLFF. The CDR3 coding sequence is TGTGCCAGCAGTGAAGGAAGGGGAAGGGGGCGTGAAAAACTGTTTTTT.